The 22 T cell receptor beta chains below come from one sample, sequenced in a study of T cells in Graves' hyperthyroidism and ophthalmopathy. The TCR beta CDR3 regions underwent amplification using RNA transcripts as the source. A set of HTBI primers served as the primers for a first-round RT-PCR of the TCR CDR3. TCRdb re-called the multiplex PCR reads through MiXCR, storing one row per CDR3 protein. The sample has roughly 500,000 distinct CDR3 sequences, about 20% seen once. The specimen sequenced was blood. These receptors all stem from a woman in her 70s with Graves' ophthalmopathy.

In its sample, this clonotype was seen once. The rearrangement uses TRBV20-1 and TRBJ2-3, with 14 positions matching TRBD2. The CDR3 runs 15 residues. V was clipped by 0 bases and J by 7 bases; unmatched bases: 3. Germline V gene sequence: CDR1 DFQATT, CDR2 SNEGSKA (reference sequence). The CDR3 loop is CSARDWTSGRNTQYF. CDR3 bases: TGCAGTGCTAGAGATTGGACTAGCGGGAGGAATACGCAGTATTTT.

This rearrangement joins TRBV30 to TRBJ1-1; D might be TRBD1 (5 bases). V was clipped by 5 bases and J by 0 bases, with 13 bases between them. Germline assignment: CDR1 GTSNPN and CDR2 SVGIG (reference sequence). This CDR3 contains 14 residues. CDR3 loop: CAWGVGTLNTEAFF. The CDR3 DNA reads TGTGCCTGGGGGGTAGGGACCTTGAACACTGAAGCTTTCTTT.

The V and J genes are TRBV6-1 and TRBJ1-5; D is ambiguous. CDR3 size: 14 residues. Trimming took off 1 base at V and 6 bases at J, with 10 bases between the two ends. Germline CDR1 MNHNS, CDR2 SASEGT. The CDR3 DNA reads as TGTGCCAGCAGTGAAGAGCTGGGAATTCAGCCCCAGCATTTT. It codes for CASSEELGIQPQHF.

The V call is TRBV5-1, the J call TRBJ1-4, with D possibly TRBD1 on 5 matching bases. This CDR3 region has 15 residues. Germline CDR1 and CDR2: SGHRS and YFSETQ. V dropped 1 base and J dropped 5 bases, with 12 bases sitting between them. The CDR3 here is CASSLRGPENEKLFF. CDR3 coding DNA: TGCGCCAGCAGCTTGCGGGGACCCGAGAATGAAAAACTGTTTTTT.

The chain recombines TRBV3-1 with TRBJ2-7; D perhaps matches TRBD1 (5 bases). Per germline, CDR1 LGHDT and CDR2 YNNKEL (reference sequence). The ends were cut back, 0 bases at V and 1 base at J, with 16 bases in the middle. The length of the CDR3 is 17 residues. CDR3 nucleotide sequence: TGTGCCAGCAGCCAAGAAGGGGCAGTTAGGGGATCCTACGAGCAGTACTTC. Translating gives CASSQEGAVRGSYEQYF.

This clonotype was detected a few times. The chain is built from TRBV27 and TRBJ2-1; 13 bases line up with TRBD2. In germline, CDR1 is MNHEY, CDR2 SMNVEV (reference sequence). Unmatched junction bases numbered 6, after V lost 3 bases and J lost 4 bases. The CDR3 is made up of 17 amino acids. For the CDR3, the DNA is TGTGCCAGCAGTTTTTTTCAGACTAGCGGGGGGTACAATGAGCAGTTCTTC. It yields the protein CASSFFQTSGGYNEQFF.

The CDR3 DNA is TGTGCCAGCAGCCTGAGGAGGGGCTCGAACACTGAAGCTTTCTTT. It encodes CASSLRRGSNTEAFF. The V call is TRBV5-6, the J call TRBJ1-1, with D perhaps TRBD1 (5 bases). Trimming took 4 bases from V and 1 from J, leaving 14 bases between them. Germline CDR1 is SGHDT and CDR2 is YYEEEE. There are 15 residues in the CDR3.

The chain couples TRBV5-1 to TRBJ2-3; TRBD2 aligns across 8 bases. Trimming cost V 3 bases and J 1 base; bases outside gene matches: 4. This CDR3 is 15 amino acids long. Germline V gene sequence: CDR1 SGHRS, CDR2 YFSETQ. CDR3 in amino acids: CASSSQTSGTDTQYF. CDR3 nucleotide sequence: TGCGCCAGCAGCTCCCAGACTAGCGGCACAGATACGCAGTATTTT.

In this sample, this clonotype turned up many times. The J gene is TRBJ2-1, the V gene TRBV11-2, with D perhaps matching TRBD1 (7 bases). This CDR3 region has 15 residues. Germline lookup yields CDR1 SGHAT and CDR2 FQNNGV. V dropped 4 bases and J dropped 7 bases, with 17 bases sitting between them. This chain's CDR3 is CASSSAGGNVNEQFF. Here the CDR3 DNA reads TGTGCCAGCAGCTCGGCAGGGGGGAATGTGAATGAGCAGTTCTTC.

This clonotype was detected many times. V and J are TRBV12-3 or TRBV12-4 and TRBJ2-1; 8 positions match TRBD1. V lost 3 bases and J lost 7; bases outside the gene matches: 14. The CDR3 sequence is 17 residues long. The chain's CDR3 is CASSLFRAAGGYNEQFF. DNA for the CDR3: TGTGCCAGCAGTTTGTTTCGTGCGGCAGGGGGCTATAATGAGCAGTTCTTC.

The chain has TRBV6-2 or TRBV6-3 and TRBJ1-5, with TRBD1 as a possible D gene (6 bases). This CDR3 comprises 16 residues. CDR1 is MNHEY and CDR2 is SVGEGT in the germline V gene. The germline V and J ends were trimmed by 4 bases and 6 bases, with 19 bases remaining between them. The CDR3 region is CASSSGGPIRGQPQHF. CDR3 in DNA: TGTGCCAGCAGTTCTGGGGGCCCCATCCGGGGTCAGCCCCAGCATTTT.

The chain recombines TRBV29-1 with TRBJ1-2; D is undetermined. CDR3 size: 12 residues. From germline, CDR1 is SQVTM and CDR2 ANQGSEA. The germline V and J ends were trimmed by 2 bases and 4 bases, with 8 bases remaining between them. The CDR3 loop reads CSVETGSYGYTF. The CDR3 region has the DNA TGCAGCGTTGAAACGGGGTCCTATGGCTACACCTTC.

This clonotype occurred a few times. The chain couples TRBV24-1 to TRBJ1-5; D gene ambiguous. Trimming cost V 0 bases and J 4 bases, with 0 bases left between them. This CDR3 region has 12 residues. The V gene's germline CDR1 is KGHDR and CDR2 SFDVKD. CDR3 coding DNA: TGTGCCACCAGTGATTTGAATCAGCCCCAGCATTTT. Protein: CATSDLNQPQHF.

The V gene is TRBV7-2, the J gene TRBJ2-2, with D perhaps matching TRBD1 (6 bases). V was shortened by 2 bases and J by 2 bases, with 9 bases between the two germline ends. Germline V CDR1 and CDR2: SGHTA, FQGNSA. This CDR3 comprises 15 residues. The CDR3 loop is CASSLQGINTGELFF. The CDR3 region has the DNA TGTGCCAGCAGCTTACAGGGGATCAACACCGGGGAGCTGTTTTTT.

V usage is TRBV12-3 or TRBV12-4 and J usage is TRBJ2-4; a possible D gene is TRBD2 (5 bases). Trimming stripped 3 bases from V and 3 bases from J, with 15 bases between. This CDR3 contains 16 residues. The CDR3 coding sequence is TGTGCCAGCAGTTTTAGGTCGGGATTTGACAAAAACATTCAGTACTTC. Translated: CASSFRSGFDKNIQYF.

This clonotype has more than one count but fewer than ten. The V call is TRBV19, the J call TRBJ1-5, with a weak D call TRBD1 (6 bases). This CDR3 comprises 14 residues. Trimming took off 2 bases at V and 5 bases at J, with 10 bases between the two ends. In germline, CDR1 is LNHDA, CDR2 SQIVND (reference sequence). DNA for the CDR3: TGTGCCAGTAGTATATTGGACAGAGATCAGCCCCAGCATTTT. Translated, it gives CASSILDRDQPQHF.

This sequence joins TRBV27 and TRBJ2-7, with D perhaps TRBD2 (6 bases). Germline assignment: CDR1 MNHEY and CDR2 SMNVEV (reference sequence). V lost 9 bases and J 9 bases, leaving 24 bases between the germline ends. This CDR3 has 14 amino acids. The chain's CDR3 is CASRSGLFPTRQYF. The CDR3 DNA sequence: TGTGCCAGTCGATCCGGACTATTTCCTACGAGGCAGTACTTC.

The chain carries TRBV5-5 and TRBJ2-2, with 7 bases lining up with TRBD2. This CDR3 has 13 amino acids. Germline CDR1 is SGHKS and CDR2 is YYEKEE (reference sequence). V was clipped by 2 bases and J by 8 bases; unmatched bases: 3. The chain's CDR3 is CASSLGGRGELFF. The CDR3 coding sequence is TGTGCCAGCAGCTTAGGCGGGAGAGGGGAGCTGTTTTTT.

The V gene is TRBV12-3 or TRBV12-4, the J gene TRBJ2-7, with 8 bases identical to TRBD1. The CDR3 loop spans 12 amino acids. V shed 6 bases, J shed 7 bases, and the junction held 5 bases outside the gene matches. CDR3 sequence reads: CASSLTGGEQYF. CDR3 sequence (DNA): TGTGCCAGCAGCTTAACAGGGGGGGAGCAGTACTTC.

This clonotype was counted only a few times. This chain uses TRBV6-2 or TRBV6-3 with TRBJ2-2, with 13 positions matching TRBD2. The CDR3 covers 18 residues. Germline trimming cut 5 bases from V and 5 bases from J; bases unmatched to any gene: 11. Per the germline V gene, CDR1 is MNHEY and CDR2 is SVGEGT. The CDR3 DNA reads TGTGCCAGCAGTACCTCCGGACTAGCGGGAGAAAGGACCGGGGAGCTGTTTTTT. Encoded protein: CASSTSGLAGERTGELFF.

This clonotype was observed a few times. CDR3 sequence reads: CASSEDGFSTDTQYF. The CDR3 DNA reads TGTGCCAGCAGTGAAGACGGGTTTAGCACAGATACGCAGTATTTT. The genes are TRBV6-1 and TRBJ2-3; D is undetermined. V was shortened by 1 base and J by 0 bases, with 8 bases between the two germline ends. The CDR3 contains 15 residues. Germline lookup yields CDR1 MNHNS and CDR2 SASEGT.

There are a few counts of this clonotype. The V and J genes are TRBV7-2 and TRBJ1-5; D call uncertain. In germline, CDR1 is SGHTA, CDR2 FQGNSA. Trimming took off 5 bases at V and 5 bases at J, with 10 bases between the two ends. The CDR3 is 13 amino acids. DNA for the CDR3: TGTGCCAGCAGCCTCGGGCGATATCAGCCCCAGCATTTT. Its protein product is CASSLGRYQPQHF. Full variable domain (missing parts from reference TRBV7-2 and TRBJ1-5): GAGVSQSPSNKVTEKGKDVELRCDPISGHTALYWYRQSLGQGLEFLIYFQGNSAPDKSGLPSDRFSAERTGGSVSTLTIQRTQQEDSAVYLCASSLGRYQPQHFGDGTRLSIL.